One TCR beta chain is described in this entry. The antigen is unknown. Germline-derived CDR1 and CDR2 are KGHSH and LQKENI. The CDR3 length is 13 residues. Trimming took 8 bases from V and 6 from J, leaving 11 bases between them. The sample is drawn from a study of T cell responses to AZD1222 COVID-19 vaccine. Study information: Second-dose intervals of approximately 4 or approximately 12 weeks were pooled. Study-wide results and caveats: Without day 14 samples, only post-peak T cell repertoires were studied. Only six or seven AZD1222 recipients were seropositive at baseline. Compared with day 0, the breadth and depth of the Spike-specific TCR repertoire rose significantly after two doses of AZD1222.

Assay used: immunoSEQ multiplex PCR; TCRdb lists only in-frame clones, some missing. The table shows about 130,000 clones, with about 91% occurring only once. This clonotype was obtained from an adult in good health. Sequenced material: peripheral blood, taken on day 0 of AZD1222 vaccination. The genes are TRBV18 and TRBJ1-6; D may be TRBD1 (5 bases). CDR3 DNA: TGTGCCAGCGAGGACAAGATTAATTCACCCCTCCACTTT. Amino acids: CASEDKINSPLHF.